A selection of T cell receptor beta chains follows, all from one sample in a study. TCRdb reanalysed the 5' RACE reads using MiXCR and keeps one entry per CDR3 protein. Of approximately 11,000 distinct CDR3 sequences listed, over 25% were seen once; the top ten hold around 3.1%. Sequencing was performed on Tregs sorted from a lymph node. The receptor source for this set is a female donor with breast cancer. Both conserved end residues are part of each CDR3. Fields, in order: D gene, V gene, J gene, clone size, CDR3 length, CDR3 protein, CDR3 DNA. The D gene is left open where the match is weak. Clone size is shown for a subset of rows, as once, few, many or a class of expanded clone.

>NA|TRBV18|TRBJ1-5|medium-sized|13
CASSPGDYQPQHF
TGTGCCAGCTCACCCGGGGATTATCAGCCCCAGCATTTT
>TRBD2|TRBV12-3/TRBV12-4|TRBJ2-7|many|15
CASSLGTSGRDEQYF
TGTGCCAGCAGTTTAGGGACTAGCGGGAGGGACGAGCAGTACTTC
>NA|TRBV6-5|TRBJ2-1|many|13
CASSQGRNNEQFF
TGTGCCAGCAGTCAGGGCAGGAACAATGAGCAGTTCTTC
>NA|TRBV13|TRBJ2-1|NA|13
CASSPTRGGEQFF
TGTGCCAGCAGCCCGACCCGCGGCGGTGAGCAGTTCTTC
>NA|TRBV7-8|TRBJ1-4|medium-sized|16
CASSANEVATNEKLFF
TGTGCCAGCAGCGCGAACGAGGTTGCAACTAATGAAAAACTGTTTTTT
>NA|TRBV12-3/TRBV12-4|TRBJ1-1|many|13
CASSWGAGTEAFF
TGTGCCAGCAGTTGGGGGGCGGGCACTGAAGCTTTCTTT
>NA|TRBV6-1|TRBJ2-1|medium-sized|17
CASSEAPGTGAFNEQFF
TGTGCCAGCAGTGAAGCGCCCGGGACTGGGGCTTTCAATGAGCAGTTCTTC
>TRBD2|TRBV5-1|TRBJ2-1|NA|15
CASSPGTSGSLGQFF
TGCGCCAGCAGCCCCGGGACTAGCGGGAGCTTGGGGCAGTTCTTC
>NA|TRBV20-1|TRBJ2-1|many|12
CSARGLYNEQFF
TGCAGTGCTCGGGGTCTCTACAATGAGCAGTTCTTC
>TRBD2|TRBV4-1|TRBJ2-7|many|16
CASSQVTSGASYEQYF
TGCGCCAGCAGCCAAGTCACTAGCGGGGCTTCCTACGAGCAGTACTTC
>NA|TRBV9|TRBJ1-2|few|14
CASSVEQGGGGYTF
TGTGCCAGCAGCGTAGAACAGGGTGGCGGTGGCTACACCTTC
>TRBD1|TRBV5-1|TRBJ1-1|many|16
CASSLWLRQGVHEAFF
TGCGCCAGCAGCTTGTGGCTAAGACAGGGCGTTCATGAAGCTTTCTTT
>TRBD1|TRBV7-9|TRBJ1-2|many|14
CASSPGQGGYGYTF
TGTGCCAGCAGCCCGGGACAGGGAGGGTATGGCTACACCTTC
>NA|TRBV9|TRBJ2-3|NA|15
CASSVAWLPTDAQYF
TGTGCCAGCAGCGTAGCTTGGCTCCCCACAGATGCGCAGTATTTT
>NA|TRBV5-1|TRBJ1-1|medium-sized|15
CASSFRVAANTEAFF
TGCGCCAGCAGCTTCCGGGTCGCTGCGAACACTGAAGCTTTCTTT
>NA|TRBV7-9|TRBJ1-5|NA|14
CASSPQGFNQPQHF
TGTGCCAGCAGCCCTCAGGGATTCAATCAGCCCCAGCATTTT
>TRBD1|TRBV24-1|TRBJ2-1|medium-sized|16
CATSDLYRTGHNEQFF
TGTGCCACCAGTGATTTGTACCGGACAGGCCACAATGAGCAGTTCTTC
>NA|TRBV7-9|TRBJ1-5|NA|14
CASSLRTENQPQHF
TGTGCCAGCAGCTTAAGGACGGAGAATCAGCCCCAGCATTTT
>NA|TRBV19|TRBJ2-2|NA|13
CASSMVNTGELFF
TGTGCCAGTAGTATGGTAAACACCGGGGAGCTGTTTTTT
>NA|TRBV25-1|TRBJ2-1|few|10
CASSGGEQFF
TGTGCCAGCAGTGGGGGCGAGCAGTTCTTC
>NA|TRBV11-1|TRBJ2-7|medium-sized|14
CASSFGGFAYEQYF
TGTGCCAGCAGCTTTGGAGGGTTCGCCTACGAGCAGTACTTC
>NA|TRBV7-6|TRBJ1-1|many|16
CASSHEGGRSNTGAFF
TGTGCCAGCAGCCATGAGGGAGGGAGATCGAACACTGGAGCTTTCTTT
>NA|TRBV9|TRBJ2-3|medium-sized|13
CASSVARPDTQYF
TGTGCCAGCAGCGTAGCTCGGCCGGATACGCAGTATTTT
>TRBD1|TRBV5-1|TRBJ2-7|medium-sized|13
CASSSDRAHEQYF
TGCGCCAGCAGCTCCGACAGGGCCCACGAGCAGTACTTC
>NA|TRBV7-8|TRBJ1-2|many|15
CASSSGVRGNYGYTF
TGTGCCAGCAGCTCAGGGGTTCGGGGAAACTATGGCTACACCTTC
>NA|TRBV20-1|TRBJ2-7|medium-sized|12
CSAPYREYEQYF
TGCAGTGCTCCCTACAGGGAGTACGAGCAGTACTTC
>NA|TRBV24-1|TRBJ2-1|NA|17
CATSVSPTGATGNEQFF
TGCGCCACCAGTGTCTCTCCTACAGGTGCCACTGGGAATGAGCAGTTCTTC
>TRBD1|TRBV12-3/TRBV12-4|TRBJ2-3|NA|14
CASRPGQGADTQYF
TGTGCCAGCAGGCCGGGACAGGGGGCAGATACGCAGTATTTT
>NA|TRBV9|TRBJ2-6|many|14
CASSPRGGANVLTF
TGTGCCAGCAGCCCGCGGGGTGGGGCCAACGTCCTGACTTTC
>NA|TRBV19|TRBJ1-5|NA|13
CATSRHSNQPQHF
TGTGCCACCAGTCGGCATAGCAATCAGCCCCAGCATTTT
>NA|TRBV5-1|TRBJ2-7|NA|17
CASSLGPGPTSSYEQCF
TGCGCCAGCAGCTTGGGACCGGGACCAACCAGCTCCTACGAGCAGTGCTTC
>TRBD2|TRBV7-9|TRBJ2-3|few|15
CASSSGTSGTDTQYF
TGTGCCAGCAGCTCTGGGACTAGCGGCACAGATACGCAGTATTTT
>NA|TRBV10-3|TRBJ1-3|medium-sized|14
CAISGGGVGNTIYF
TGTGCCATCAGCGGCGGGGGGGTCGGGAACACCATATATTTT
>NA|TRBV5-4|TRBJ1-2|few|15
CASSLLGARFDGYTF
TGTGCCAGCAGCTTGCTGGGGGCGCGGTTCGATGGCTACACCTTC
>NA|TRBV20-1|TRBJ1-1|NA|14
CSPGSGVMNTEDFF
TGCAGTCCTGGATCCGGGGTAATGAACACTGAAGATTTCTTT
>TRBD2|TRBV4-2|TRBJ2-7|NA|18
CASSQFAPGLAGPYEQYF
TGTGCCAGCAGCCAGTTCGCTCCGGGACTAGCGGGGCCCTACGAGCAGTACTTC
>NA|TRBV12-3/TRBV12-4|TRBJ2-1|NA|12
CASSLRVNEQFF
TGTGCCAGCAGTTTAAGGGTCAATGAGCAGTTCTTC
>NA|TRBV24-1|TRBJ2-2|medium-sized|16
CATSDLRDPNTGELFF
TGTGCCACCAGTGATTTGCGGGATCCGAACACCGGGGAGCTGTTTTTT
>NA|TRBV5-1|TRBJ2-5|NA|15
CASSLRKTAQETQYF
TGCGCCAGCAGCTTGAGAAAGACAGCGCAAGAGACCCAGTACTTC
>NA|TRBV5-1|TRBJ2-7|NA|12
CASGLETGKQYF
TGTGCCAGCGGCTTGGAAACAGGGAAGCAGTACTTC
>TRBD1|TRBV6-5|TRBJ1-2|many|15
CASRTGTGAYYVYTF
TGTGCCAGCAGAACCGGGACAGGGGCCTACTATGTCTACACCTTC
>NA|TRBV18|TRBJ2-1|few|11
CASSEYNEQFF
TGTGCCAGCTCAGAGTACAATGAGCAGTTCTTC
>NA|TRBV11-2|TRBJ2-7|NA|13
CASSPIASYEQYF
TGTGCCAGCAGCCCCATCGCTTCCTACGAGCAGTACTTC
>NA|TRBV3-1|TRBJ1-1|many|15
CASSQDLDSNTEAFF
TGTGCCAGCAGCCAAGACCTGGACAGCAACACTGAAGCTTTCTTT
>NA|TRBV6-1|TRBJ2-7|NA|14
CASSESGIPSEQYF
TGTGCCAGCAGTGAGAGTGGGATCCCCAGCGAGCAGTACTTC
>NA|TRBV14|TRBJ2-7|many|13
CASSPDDSYEQYF
TGTGCCAGCAGCCCCGACGACTCCTACGAGCAGTACTTC
>TRBD2|TRBV29-1|TRBJ2-1|many|15
CSVELRAGGPHEQFF
TGCAGCGTTGAACTTCGGGCGGGAGGGCCCCATGAGCAGTTCTTC
>NA|TRBV12-3/TRBV12-4|TRBJ2-3|many|14
CASTSTPGTDTQYF
TGTGCCAGCACCTCAACCCCGGGGACAGATACGCAGTATTTT
>NA|TRBV5-5|TRBJ1-1|medium-sized|11
CASSEDLEAFF
TGTGCCAGCAGCGAGGACTTGGAAGCTTTCTTT
>TRBD1|TRBV6-6|TRBJ1-5|many|15
CASNPTGNSNQPQHF
TGTGCCAGCAACCCGACAGGGAATAGCAATCAGCCCCAGCATTTT
>NA|TRBV20-1|TRBJ1-5|medium-sized|14
CSAGVGLTNQPQHF
TGCAGTGCTGGGGTGGGGCTGACCAATCAGCCCCAGCATTTT
>NA|TRBV7-9|TRBJ2-7|medium-sized|12
CASSLDDYEQYF
TGTGCCAGCAGCTTAGACGATTACGAGCAGTACTTC
>TRBD2|TRBV6-1|TRBJ2-1|NA|17
CASSEQLAGTSYNEQFF
TGCGCCAGCAGTGAGCAGCTAGCGGGTACCTCCTACAATGAGCAGTTCTTC
>TRBD1|TRBV6-1|TRBJ2-1|many|15
CASIDDRGPFNEQFF
TGTGCCAGCATTGACGACAGGGGACCTTTCAATGAGCAGTTCTTC
>NA|TRBV10-3|TRBJ2-3|NA|15
CAIRPGQWTTDTQYF
TGTGCCATCAGACCTGGACAGTGGACAACAGATACGCAGTATTTT
>TRBD2|TRBV7-3|TRBJ2-1|NA|13
CASSSAGADTQFF
TGTGCCAGCAGCTCAGCGGGGGCAGATACGCAGTTCTTC
>NA|TRBV11-2|TRBJ1-2|many|13
CASSQGRAYGYTF
TGTGCCAGCAGCCAGGGGAGGGCCTATGGCTACACCTTC
>NA|TRBV6-5|TRBJ1-3|NA|13
CASGNRAGNTIYF
TGTGCCAGCGGTAACAGGGCTGGAAACACCATATACTTT
>TRBD2|TRBV5-1|TRBJ2-4|many|18
CASSVGLAGNLAKNIQYF
TGCGCCAGCAGCGTGGGACTAGCGGGGAACCTAGCCAAAAACATTCAGTACTTC